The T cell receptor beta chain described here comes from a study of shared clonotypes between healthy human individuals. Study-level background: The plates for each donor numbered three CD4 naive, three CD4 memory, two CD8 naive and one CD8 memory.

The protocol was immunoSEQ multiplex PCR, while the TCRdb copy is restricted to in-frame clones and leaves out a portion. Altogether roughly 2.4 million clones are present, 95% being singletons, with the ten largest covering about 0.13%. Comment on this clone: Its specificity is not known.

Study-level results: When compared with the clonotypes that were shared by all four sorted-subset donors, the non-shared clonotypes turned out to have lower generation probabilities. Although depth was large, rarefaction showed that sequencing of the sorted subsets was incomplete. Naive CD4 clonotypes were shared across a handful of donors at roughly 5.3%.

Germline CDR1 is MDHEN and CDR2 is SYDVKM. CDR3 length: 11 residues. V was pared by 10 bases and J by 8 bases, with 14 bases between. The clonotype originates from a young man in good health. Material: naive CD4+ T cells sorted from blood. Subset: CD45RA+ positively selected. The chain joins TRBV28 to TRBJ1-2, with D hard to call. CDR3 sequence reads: CATQVERGYTF. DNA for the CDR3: TGTGCCACCCAGGTAGAAAGGGGCTACACCTTC.